Listed below are T cell receptor beta chains from one sample, sequenced in a study of blood T cells in healthy people across ages. Via MiXCR, TCRdb re-called the 5' RACE reads, giving one row per CDR3 protein. Among fewer than 700,000 distinct CDR3 sequences listed, more than 45% were seen once. The sequencing input was blood. Receptors originate from a man at least 80 years old in good health. CDR3s include the opening cysteine and the closing phenylalanine or tryptophan. The D gene is left open where the match is weak. Size tells how often a clone was seen (once, few, many) or the class of an expanded clone, and some rows leave it out.

J	V	size	D	DNA	CDR3
TRBJ2-5	TRBV11-2	.	.	TGTGCCAGCACCCACAGGGAGACCCAGTACTTC	CASTHRETQYF
TRBJ1-2	TRBV29-1	.	.	TGCAGTTACAGAAGTACTAACTATGGCTACACCTTC	CSYRSTNYGYTF
TRBJ2-5	TRBV7-2	once	TRBD2	TGTGCCAGCAGCTTAGGACCAAGCGGGGGCAACAATGAGCAGTACTTC	CASSLGPSGGNNEQYF
TRBJ2-7	TRBV20-1	few	.	TGCAGTGCTAGGGACACAACGACCTACGAGCAGTACTTC	CSARDTTTYEQYF
TRBJ1-4	TRBV5-1	.	.	TGCGCCAGCAGCCACTCACAGGGAACTAATGAAAAACTGTTTTTT	CASSHSQGTNEKLFF
TRBJ2-1	TRBV2	.	.	TGTGCCAGCAGGTGGGAAAGCGGCTCCTACAATGAGCAGTTCTTC	CASRWESGSYNEQFF
TRBJ2-1	TRBV3-1	.	TRBD2	TGTGCCAGCAGTGCTAGCGGGGGTGGGAATGAGCAGTTCTTC	CASSASGGGNEQFF
TRBJ2-1	TRBV4-2	few	.	TGTGCCAGCGCCTCCGAGGGGACTCGATCCTACAATGAGCAGTTCTTC	CASASEGTRSYNEQFF
TRBJ1-5	TRBV6-6	.	.	TGTGCCAGCAGTGACTCGAGTGGGGGCCAGCCCCAGCATTTT	CASSDSSGGQPQHF
TRBJ2-1	TRBV11-2	.	.	TGTGCCAGCAGCTTAGGAGGCGCGGCTAAGCAGTTCTTC	CASSLGGAAKQFF
TRBJ2-3	TRBV6-6	many	TRBD2	TGTGCCAGCAGTTATCGGCCTAGCGGGAGCACAGATACGCAGTATTTT	CASSYRPSGSTDTQYF
TRBJ2-3	TRBV6-5	many	.	TGTGCCAGCAGTCCCCGGGCCGCGAGAGATACGCAGTATTTT	CASSPRAARDTQYF
TRBJ1-1	TRBV6-5	many	.	TGTGCCAGCAAGGTCGGGGCCGCGGGGGCTGAAGCTTTCTTT	CASKVGAAGAEAFF
TRBJ2-1	TRBV24-1	.	.	TGTGCCACCAGTGACCCTGCGTTGGCCCCAAGGTACAATGAGCAGTTCTTC	CATSDPALAPRYNEQFF